The next 21 T cell receptor beta chains were all read from a single sample in a study of blood T cells in healthy people across ages. A second 7 to 11 cycle PCR used barcoded and J-beta primers. TCRdb re-called the 5' RACE reads through MiXCR, storing one row per CDR3 protein. The table has some 1.8 million distinct CDR3 sequences, about 39% seen once. The material sequenced was blood. The receptors shown here come from a human donor in good health.

The chain uses TRBV10-3 and TRBJ1-1; D gene uncertain. The V gene lost 4 bases and the J gene lost 2 bases, with 8 bases spanning the gap. The germline CDR1 and CDR2 sequences are ENHRY and SYGVKD. CDR3 length: 13 amino acids. The CDR3 nucleotides are TGTGCCATCAGTGGCCAGAGAAACACTGAAGCTTTCTTT. Amino acids: CAISGQRNTEAFF.

The gene calls are TRBV18 and TRBJ1-2; D is ambiguous. CDR1 is KGHSH and CDR2 is LQKENI in the germline V gene. Trimming cost V 3 bases and J 4 bases, with 15 bases left between them. The CDR3 sequence is 15 residues long. CDR3 sequence (DNA): TGTGCCAGCTCACCTATAGGCAGGATCCCCTATGGCTACACCTTC. It translates to CASSPIGRIPYGYTF.

The genes are TRBV6-2 or TRBV6-3 and TRBJ2-7; D uncertain. Trimming took 2 bases from V and 2 from J, leaving 16 bases between them. The CDR3 runs to 16 residues. From germline, CDR1 is MNHEY and CDR2 SVGEGT. In DNA, the CDR3 is TGTGCCAGCAGTTACCTGATGCCACAGCCACCCTACGAGCAGTACTTC. The encoded protein is CASSYLMPQPPYEQYF.

This clonotype was counted only a few times. V and J are TRBV28 and TRBJ1-4; the D gene is possibly TRBD1 (6 bases). V lost 3 bases, J lost 8 bases, and 13 bases lay in between. Germline V gene sequence: CDR1 MDHEN, CDR2 SYDVKM. CDR3 length: 14 residues. The CDR3, as DNA: TGTGCCAGCAGTTTGGCAGGGGTTAGGGAAAAACTGTTTTTT. It yields the protein CASSLAGVREKLFF.

This clonotype was detected only a few times. The CDR3 DNA reads TGTGCCAGCAGCCCCCGGGACATCCACGAGCAGTACTTC. Its protein is CASSPRDIHEQYF. V gene TRBV9 combines with J gene TRBJ2-7; D might be TRBD1 (6 bases). In germline, CDR1 is SGDLS, CDR2 YYNGEE. CDR3 size: 13 residues. V dropped 4 bases and J dropped 5 bases, with 13 bases sitting between them.

This clonotype came up a few times. An end of the junction does not agree with germline; a read error may underlie this. The gene calls are TRBV7-8 and TRBJ2-7; TRBD1 aligns across 10 bases. CDR1 and CDR2 (germline): SGHVS, FQNEAQ. The CDR3 has 18 residues. This CDR3 is CANSLAGAWTGGSYEQYF. Here the CDR3 DNA reads TGTGCCAACAGCTTAGCCGGGGCTTGGACAGGGGGCTCCTACGAGCAGTACTTC.

CDR3 amino acids: CASSQDLGKETQYF. CDR3 coding DNA: TGTGCCAGCAGCCAAGATCTAGGTAAAGAGACCCAGTACTTC. J is TRBJ2-5 and V is TRBV4-2, with unresolved D. The CDR3 is 14 amino acids. Trimming cost V 0 bases and J 3 bases, with 8 bases left between them. Germline V gene data show CDR1 as LGHNA and CDR2 as YNFKEQ.

The V call is TRBV15, the J call TRBJ2-1, with D tentatively TRBD1 (5 bases). Trimming stripped 0 bases from V and 6 bases from J, with 9 bases between. Germline-derived CDR1 and CDR2 are LNHNV and YYDKDF (reference sequence). CDR3 size: 14 residues. This chain's CDR3 is CATSRDRQCNEQFF. Here the CDR3 DNA reads TGTGCCACCAGCAGAGATAGACAGTGCAATGAGCAGTTCTTC.

V and J are TRBV20-1 and TRBJ2-7; TRBD1 agrees at 7 bases. V gave up 0 bases and J gave up 3 bases; unmatched junction bases: 11. The CDR3 is 16 residues long. The germline gives CDR1 DFQATT, CDR2 SNEGSKA (reference sequence). This CDR3 reads CSARDLGQSVFYEQYF. The CDR3 bases are TGCAGTGCTAGAGATCTGGGACAGAGCGTTTTCTACGAGCAGTACTTC.

The chain joins TRBV5-5 to TRBJ1-1, with D possibly being TRBD1 (5 bases). Deletions cut 10 bases from V and 4 bases from J, with 14 bases between. This CDR3 comprises 12 residues. Germline loops: CDR1 SGHKS, CDR2 YYEKEE (reference sequence). The CDR3 region is CAWLGDGTEAFF. CDR3 DNA: TGTGCCTGGTTGGGGGATGGCACTGAAGCTTTCTTT.

This chain connects TRBV9 to TRBJ2-5; a possible D gene is TRBD1 (6 bases). The V and J ends lost 3 bases and 4 bases respectively, with 10 bases between them. CDR1 is SGDLS and CDR2 is YYNGEE in the germline V gene. The CDR3 has 13 amino acids. Written as DNA, the CDR3 is TGTGCCAGCAGCGGGAAAGGGGGAGAGACCCAGTACTTC. The encoded protein is CASSGKGGETQYF.

The rearrangement links TRBV12-5 to TRBJ2-1; maybe TRBD2 (6 bases). Per germline, CDR1 LGHNT and CDR2 FRNRAP. The ends were cut back, 3 bases at V and 10 bases at J, with 19 bases in the middle. The length of the CDR3 is 15 residues. In DNA, the CDR3 is TGTGCTAGTGGTTTATGGACTACCGACCCGGGGGAGCAGTTCTTC. Translation: CASGLWTTDPGEQFF.

The rearrangement links TRBV5-1 to TRBJ2-5, with 9 bases matching TRBD2. CDR1 and CDR2 from the germline V gene are SGHRS and YFSETQ. CDR3 size: 15 residues. V trimming: 6 bases; J trimming: 2 bases; junction bases outside the gene matches: 8. DNA of the CDR3: TGCGCCAGCACGACTCACGCGGGGGGGCAAGAGACCCAGTACTTC. Encoded protein: CASTTHAGGQETQYF. Full variable domain (missing parts from reference TRBV5-1 and TRBJ2-5): KAGVTQTPRYLIKTRGQQVTLSCSPISGHRSVSWYQQTPGQGLQFLFEYFSETQRNKGNFPGRFSGRQFSNSRSEMNVSTLELGDSALYLCASTTHAGGQETQYFGPGTRLLVL.

This clonotype was picked up many times. The V gene is TRBV7-2, the J gene TRBJ2-1; D gene unclear. V was cut by 2 bases and J by 2 bases, with 7 bases left in between. Germline loops: CDR1 SGHTA, CDR2 FQGNSA. The CDR3 length is 14 residues. The CDR3 region is CASSLSEAYNEQFF. CDR3 in DNA: TGTGCCAGCAGCTTAAGCGAGGCCTACAATGAGCAGTTCTTC.

This clonotype was seen a handful of times. The rearrangement links TRBV6-5 to TRBJ2-7, with 11 bases that match TRBD1. Losses at the gene ends were 5 bases for V and 5 bases for J; bases not matched to a gene: 11. The CDR3 is made up of 16 amino acids. Germline V gene lookup returns CDR1 MNHEY and CDR2 SVGAGI. The CDR3 DNA reads TGTGCCAGCAGTAGGTGGACAGGGGGCGCGAGGAACGAGCAGTACTTC. It codes for CASSRWTGGARNEQYF.

CDR3 in amino acids: CASSLEAGPNTEAFF. CDR3 DNA sequence: TGTGCCAGCAGCTTAGAGGCTGGCCCGAACACTGAAGCTTTCTTT. The V and J genes are TRBV7-9 and TRBJ1-1; D ambiguous. This CDR3 region has 15 residues. Germline values: CDR1 SEHNR, CDR2 FQNEAQ (reference sequence). Trimming cost V 1 base and J 1 base, with 10 bases left between them. Complete variable domain (other parts from reference TRBV7-9 and TRBJ1-1): DTGVSQNPRHKITKRGQNVTFRCDPISEHNRLYWYRQTLGQGPEFLTYFQNEAQLEKSRLLSDRFSAERPKGSFSTLEIQRTEQGDSAMYLCASSLEAGPNTEAFFGQGTRLTVV.

This chain uses TRBV5-6 with TRBJ1-1; D might be TRBD1 (5 bases). Per the germline V gene, CDR1 is SGHDT and CDR2 is YYEEEE. There are 13 residues in the CDR3. Trimming cost V 0 bases and J 5 bases, with 8 bases left between them. Here the CDR3 DNA reads TGTGCCAGCAGCTTGGTCGGGGCGACTGAAGCTTTCTTT. Amino acid sequence: CASSLVGATEAFF. The full variable domain, completed using reference TRBV5-6 and TRBJ1-1, is DAGVTQSPTHLIKTRGQQVTLRCSPKSGHDTVSWYQQALGQGPQFIFQYYEEEERQRGNFPDRFSGHQFPNYSSELNVNALLLGDSALYLCASSLVGATEAFFGQGTRLTVV.

This sequence joins TRBV7-2 and TRBJ2-7; 7 bases line up with TRBD2. The CDR3 has 15 amino acids. The J segment lost 3 bases and the V segment lost 5 bases, leaving 10 bases of the junction unmatched. The germline V gene encodes CDR1 SGHTA and CDR2 FQGNSA. CDR3 residues: CASSRGDSGFYEQYF. The DNA for the CDR3 is TGTGCCAGCAGCCGGGGGGATAGCGGATTCTACGAGCAGTACTTC.

The V call is TRBV27, the J call TRBJ1-4, with D hard to call. The germline gives CDR1 MNHEY, CDR2 SMNVEV (reference sequence). The V gene lost 0 bases and the J gene lost 11 bases, with 13 bases spanning the gap. CDR3 length: 14 amino acids. The CDR3 protein is CASSLSLPAVKLFF. The CDR3, as DNA: TGTGCCAGCAGTTTATCCCTCCCCGCAGTCAAACTGTTTTTT.

The chain has TRBV11-2 and TRBJ2-1; D gene ambiguous. V lost 4 bases and J lost 7, with 11 bases in between. CDR3 length: 13 amino acids. Germline V gene data show CDR1 as SGHAT and CDR2 as FQNNGV. The CDR3 DNA reads as TGTGCCAGCAGCTCCGCAATGGGGAATGAGCAGTTCTTC. Its protein is CASSSAMGNEQFF. Based on the CDR3 plus reference TRBV11-2 and TRBJ2-1, the full variable domain is EAGVAQSPRYKIIEKRQSVAFWCNPISGHATLYWYQQILGQGPKLLIQFQNNGVVDDSQLPKDRFSAERLKGVDSTLKIQPAKLEDSAVYLCASSSAMGNEQFFGPGTRLTVL.

The chain has TRBV29-1 and TRBJ1-4, with 7 bases identical to TRBD1. CDR1 SQVTM and CDR2 ANQGSEA come from the germline V gene. The V segment lost 0 bases and the J segment 8 bases; nucleotides outside the gene matches: 12. The CDR3 sequence is 16 residues long. The CDR3 DNA is TGCAGCGTTGAAGACGGGGGAGGATTACAGGGGGAAAAACTGTTTTTT. It translates to CSVEDGGGLQGEKLFF.